These 32 T cell receptor beta chains were sequenced from one sample in a study of blood T cell repertoires in COVID-19. Only in-frame clones appear in the TCRdb table, and some are missing; sequencing was by immunoSEQ multiplex PCR. Among approximately 230,000 clones, 70% to 90% were seen once, and the ten largest hold under 4%. The source material was peripheral blood. The receptors derive from a man between 18 and 29 years old with active or convalescent COVID-19.

This clone was detected once. This chain connects TRBV7-2 to TRBJ1-5, with a possible D match to TRBD1 (6 bases). CDR3 length: 15 amino acids. V was cut by 6 bases and J by 2 bases, with 14 bases left in between. Germline V gene sequence: CDR1 SGHTA, CDR2 FQGNSA. The DNA of the CDR3 is TGTGCCAGCAGTTACAGGGATATGGGCAATCAGCCCCAGCATTTT. Amino acids: CASSYRDMGNQPQHF. Full variable domain (rest looked up from reference TRBV7-2 and TRBJ1-5): GAGVSQSPSNKVTEKGKDVELRCDPISGHTALYWYRQSLGQGLEFLIYFQGNSAPDKSGLPSDRFSAERTGGSVSTLTIQRTQQEDSAVYLCASSYRDMGNQPQHFGDGTRLSIL.

The chain recombines TRBV29-1 with TRBJ2-3; 8 positions agree with TRBD2. With 3 bases clipped from V and 8 bases from J, the junction kept 22 bases outside the gene matches. This CDR3 is built from 18 residues. From germline, CDR1 is SQVTM and CDR2 ANQGSEA. The CDR3 DNA reads as TGCAGCGTTGACCAAACAGGGCAATCCGGGGGGGCCCTTTCTACGCAGTATTTT. This codes for CSVDQTGQSGGALSTQYF.

The rearrangement links TRBV28 to TRBJ2-5; 14 bases match TRBD2. The junction had 5 bases not matched to a gene; V was cut back by 6 bases and J by 2 bases. Germline CDR1 and CDR2: MDHEN and SYDVKM. The CDR3 has 16 residues. The CDR3 protein is CASRYGLAGGQETQYF. The CDR3 DNA sequence: TGTGCCAGCAGATACGGACTAGCGGGAGGACAAGAGACCCAGTACTTC.

This chain uses TRBV10-3 with TRBJ1-1; 8 bases are a match to TRBD1. Germline-derived CDR1 and CDR2 are ENHRY and SYGVKD. Germline trimming cut 10 bases from V and 4 bases from J; bases unmatched to any gene: 11. This CDR3 has 14 residues. CDR3 in amino acids: CATHRQGKITEAFF. The CDR3 DNA reads as TGTGCCACCCATCGACAGGGGAAAATCACTGAAGCTTTCTTT.

V is TRBV2 and J is TRBJ2-5; D is undetermined. Trimming pared 7 bases from V and 3 bases from J, leaving 12 bases between. This CDR3 is built from 13 residues. Germline CDR1 SNHLY, CDR2 FYNNEI. The CDR3 sequence is CASKPRVEETQYF. The CDR3 DNA sequence: TGTGCCAGCAAGCCACGAGTGGAAGAGACCCAGTACTTC.

The chain uses TRBV28 and TRBJ1-4; D remains unclear. With 5 bases removed from V and 8 bases from J, the gap between germline ends came to 12 bases. This CDR3 is built from 13 residues. Germline V lookup: CDR1 MDHEN, CDR2 SYDVKM. The CDR3 DNA follows: TGTGCCAGCAGTCCGGGGTGGTTGGAAAAACTGTTTTTT. Its translation is CASSPGWLEKLFF.

CDR3 DNA sequence: TGTGCCAGCAGTACACTAGGACTAGCGGCTTACACCGGGGAGCTGTTTTTT. Translating gives CASSTLGLAAYTGELFF. The chain joins TRBV28 to TRBJ2-2, with 10 bases identical to TRBD2. Per the germline V gene, CDR1 is MDHEN and CDR2 is SYDVKM. The CDR3 covers 17 residues. Germline trimming cut 5 bases from V and 3 bases from J; bases unmatched to any gene: 9.

This chain uses TRBV6-5 with TRBJ2-3; D uncertain. The CDR3 spans 12 residues. Germline V CDR1 and CDR2: MNHEY, SVGAGI. The V end was cut by 6 bases, the J end by 0 bases, with 4 bases between. The CDR3 reads CASRGSTDTQYF. CDR3 bases: TGTGCCAGCAGGGGCAGCACAGATACGCAGTATTTT.

The V gene is TRBV7-6, the J gene TRBJ2-5, with TRBD2 matching 8 bases. Trimming took 4 bases from V and 0 from J; bases not matched to a gene: 4. This CDR3 region has 15 residues. The germline gives CDR1 SGHVS, CDR2 FNYEAQ. The CDR3 DNA reads as TGTGCCAGCAGCTCGATTAGCGGGAACCAAGAGACCCAGTACTTC. Its translation is CASSSISGNQETQYF.

This clone was counted once. The chain uses TRBV9 and TRBJ2-1; TRBD2 matches 10 bases. The length of the CDR3 is 16 residues. CDR1 and CDR2 (germline): SGDLS, YYNGEE. The junction had 10 bases not matched to a gene; V was cut back by 4 bases and J by 6 bases. CDR3 protein: CASSLSGTSVGNEQFF. In DNA, the CDR3 is TGTGCCAGCAGCCTTAGTGGGACTAGCGTCGGCAATGAGCAGTTCTTC.

CDR3 in amino acids: CASSPRGGTRYAGNTIYF. The CDR3 DNA follows: TGTGCCAGCAGCCCGCGGGGGGGGACAAGGTACGCTGGAAACACCATATATTTT. This chain links TRBV7-2 with TRBJ1-3, with TRBD1 as a possible D gene (6 bases). The V and J ends lost 5 bases and 2 bases respectively, with 22 bases between them. CDR3 size: 18 residues. Germline V CDR1 and CDR2: SGHTA, FQGNSA.

The gene calls are TRBV19 and TRBJ1-5; the match to TRBD1 covers 9 bases. The CDR3 length is 16 residues. Germline V gives CDR1 LNHDA, CDR2 SQIVND (reference sequence). The V segment lost 7 bases and the J segment 0 bases; nucleotides outside the gene matches: 7. CDR3 nucleotides: TGTGCCAGTACCCGGGACAGGGCCTATAGCAATCAGCCCCAGCATTTT. Translated: CASTRDRAYSNQPQHF.

This chain joins TRBV10-1 and TRBJ1-1; D is ambiguous. The V gene lost 9 bases and the J gene lost 6 bases, with 14 bases spanning the gap. Germline V gene data show CDR1 as WNHNN and CDR2 as SYGVQD (reference sequence). The CDR3 contains 12 residues. For the CDR3, the DNA is TGCGCCAGGGGTCGGGGTTCGGCTGAAGCTTTCTTT. Protein sequence: CARGRGSAEAFF.

The chain couples TRBV9 to TRBJ2-5, with 15 nucleotides matching TRBD2. CDR3 length: 17 residues. Germline CDR1 and CDR2: SGDLS and YYNGEE. With 2 bases clipped from V and 4 bases from J, the junction kept 6 bases outside the gene matches. The CDR3 region has the DNA TGTGCCAGCAGCGTCGGACTAGCGGGAGGGGTGGGAGAGACCCAGTACTTC. This codes for CASSVGLAGGVGETQYF.

This rearrangement joins TRBV5-1 to TRBJ2-7; the D gene is possibly TRBD1 (6 bases). Germline-derived CDR1 and CDR2 are SGHRS and YFSETQ. The V and J ends lost 4 bases and 0 bases respectively, with 14 bases between them. The CDR3 consists of 15 residues. This CDR3 reads CASSPGTSSSYEQYF. The CDR3 bases are TGCGCCAGCAGCCCGGGGACATCGAGCTCCTACGAGCAGTACTTC.

The genes are TRBV5-1 and TRBJ1-4; 7 bases agree with TRBD1. V lost 0 bases and J lost 7; bases outside the gene matches: 3. Germline loops: CDR1 SGHRS, CDR2 YFSETQ. There are 14 residues in the CDR3. In nucleotides, the CDR3 is TGCGCCAGCAGCTTGGTCTCAGGGGGTGAAAAACTGTTTTTT. Residues: CASSLVSGGEKLFF.

The rearrangement links TRBV7-9 to TRBJ1-6; D not resolved. This CDR3 region has 15 residues. Trimming cost V 1 base and J 6 bases, with 10 bases left between them. Germline CDR1 and CDR2: SEHNR and FQNEAQ (reference sequence). The DNA for the CDR3 is TGTGCCAGCAGCTTAGAGGCGGGAATTAATTCACCCCTCCACTTT. Its translation is CASSLEAGINSPLHF. The complete variable domain, with remaining parts taken from reference TRBV7-9 and TRBJ1-6, reads DTGVSQNPRHKITKRGQNVTFRCDPISEHNRLYWYRQTLGQGPEFLTYFQNEAQLEKSRLLSDRFSAERPKGSFSTLEIQRTEQGDSAMYLCASSLEAGINSPLHFGNGTRLTVT.

This clone was counted between two and nine times. The V call is TRBV5-1, the J call TRBJ1-2; possible D gene TRBD1, 6 bases. Germline V gives CDR1 SGHRS, CDR2 YFSETQ. This CDR3 spans 16 amino acids. Trimming left V 4 bases short and J 5 bases short, with 21 bases between. Written as DNA, the CDR3 is TGCGCCAGCAGCATATGGGGACAAGATACGAAGTATGGCTACACCTTC. This codes for CASSIWGQDTKYGYTF.

V and J are TRBV7-3 and TRBJ1-2; 9 bases fit TRBD1. The CDR3 covers 13 residues. Germline CDR1 reads SGHTA; CDR2 reads FQGTGA. The junction had 6 bases not matched to a gene; V was cut back by 5 bases and J by 8 bases. CDR3 residues: CASSTGQGEGYTF. The CDR3 region has the DNA TGTGCCAGCAGCACGGGACAGGGTGAGGGCTACACCTTC. Full variable domain (missing parts from reference TRBV7-3 and TRBJ1-2): GAGVSQTPSNKVTEKGKYVELRCDPISGHTALYWYRQSLGQGPEFLIYFQGTGAADDSGLPNDRFFAVRPEGSVSTLKIQRTERGDSAVYLCASSTGQGEGYTFGSGTRLTVV.

The rearrangement uses TRBV11-2 and TRBJ1-2, with TRBD1 matching 7 bases. Germline V gives CDR1 SGHAT, CDR2 FQNNGV. Trimming took 5 bases from V and 4 from J; bases not matched to a gene: 10. CDR3 length: 15 residues. The CDR3 is CASSARDSFTYGYTF. The CDR3, as DNA: TGTGCCAGCAGCGCTCGGGACAGCTTTACCTATGGCTACACCTTC.

This chain connects TRBV28 to TRBJ1-5, with D unclear. Trimming left V 5 bases short and J 0 bases short, with 14 bases between. Germline V gene lookup returns CDR1 MDHEN and CDR2 SYDVKM. The CDR3 loop spans 16 amino acids. CDR3 residues: CASSARYDYSNQPQHF. DNA of the CDR3: TGTGCCAGCAGTGCGAGATATGATTATAGCAATCAGCCCCAGCATTTT.

The genes are TRBV7-8 and TRBJ1-5; D may be TRBD1 (6 bases). The CDR3 is made up of 15 amino acids. The V and J ends lost 1 base and 0 bases respectively, with 7 bases between them. In germline, CDR1 is SGHVS, CDR2 FQNEAQ. CDR3 bases: TGTGCCAGCAGCTTAGAGACAGGTAGCAATCAGCCCCAGCATTTT. Protein sequence: CASSLETGSNQPQHF.

Here the CDR3 reads CSVAGSGTGYGNTIYF. The CDR3 DNA is TGCAGCGTTGCTGGTTCCGGGACAGGGTATGGAAACACCATATATTTT. The chain uses TRBV29-1 and TRBJ1-3; 9 positions agree with TRBD1. This CDR3 is 16 amino acids long. CDR1 and CDR2 (germline): SQVTM, ANQGSEA. V was clipped by 4 bases and J by 3 bases; unmatched bases: 10.

The rearrangement uses TRBV6-5 and TRBJ2-2; TRBD1 matches 7 bases. Germline V gene data show CDR1 as MNHEY and CDR2 as SVGAGI. V shed 6 bases, J shed 2 bases, and the junction held 3 bases outside the gene matches. The CDR3 extends over 14 amino acids. This CDR3 reads CASRGQTNTGELFF. DNA of the CDR3: TGTGCCAGCAGGGGACAGACTAACACCGGGGAGCTGTTTTTT.

This sequence joins TRBV29-1 and TRBJ2-1, with D possibly matching TRBD1 (5 bases). Trimming removed 0 bases at V and 0 bases at J, with 15 bases between. The CDR3 has 17 amino acids. CDR1 and CDR2 (germline): SQVTM, ANQGSEA. CDR3 in amino acids: CSVEEGHGQSSYNEQFF. The CDR3 region has the DNA TGCAGCGTTGAAGAGGGGCATGGACAAAGCTCCTACAATGAGCAGTTCTTC.

The chain employs TRBV19 and TRBJ2-2; 11 nucleotides line up with TRBD2. Germline trimming cut 3 bases from V and 5 bases from J; bases unmatched to any gene: 2. Germline V CDR1 and CDR2: LNHDA, SQIVND (reference sequence). This CDR3 has 15 residues. The CDR3 is CASSIPSGRTGELFF. The CDR3 DNA reads TGTGCCAGTAGTATTCCTAGCGGGAGGACCGGGGAGCTGTTTTTT.

The chain has TRBV3-1 (or the pseudogene TRBV3-2) and TRBJ1-5, with TRBD1 matching over 10 bases. V trimming: 1 base; J trimming: 0 bases; junction bases outside the gene matches: 0. The V gene's germline CDR1 is LGHDT and CDR2 YNNKEL (reference sequence). There are 16 residues in the CDR3. The CDR3 protein is CASSQGTGGSNQPQHF. The DNA for the CDR3 is TGTGCCAGCAGCCAAGGGACAGGGGGTAGCAATCAGCCCCAGCATTTT.

In this sample, this clone turned up a few times. The chain employs TRBV5-4 and TRBJ1-6, with 11 positions matching TRBD1. CDR1 SGHNT and CDR2 YYREEE come from the germline V gene (reference sequence). Trimming removed 0 bases from V and 6 bases from J; junction bases left unmatched: 8. This CDR3 spans 18 amino acids. The CDR3 spells CASSLGLGQGDANSPLHF. The CDR3 region has the DNA TGTGCCAGCAGCTTGGGCCTGGGACAGGGGGATGCTAATTCACCCCTCCACTTT.

As regards this clone: Other nucleotide sequences in the sample specify the same CDR3. The rearrangement joins TRBV6-5 to TRBJ2-7, with TRBD2 matching over 7 bases. Germline V gene lookup returns CDR1 MNHEY and CDR2 SVGAGI. The CDR3 runs 14 residues. The V gene end was trimmed by 3 bases and the J gene end by 3 bases; junction bases not matched to a gene: 5. CDR3 DNA: TGTGCCAGCAGTTATTTGCCTAGCGGCTACGAGCAGTACTTC. Its translation: CASSYLPSGYEQYF.

The chain combines TRBV5-5 with TRBJ2-1, with 8 positions matching TRBD2. Germline-derived CDR1 and CDR2 are SGHKS and YYEKEE (reference sequence). The CDR3 extends over 12 amino acids. Germline trimming cut 2 bases from V and 15 bases from J; bases unmatched to any gene: 7. The CDR3, as DNA: TGTGCCAGCAGCTTATCCGGGAGGGTAACGTTCTTC. This encodes CASSLSGRVTFF.

In its sample, this clone was seen once. The chain joins TRBV7-2 to TRBJ2-3, with 9 bases identical to TRBD2. Germline V lookup: CDR1 SGHTA, CDR2 FQGNSA. The CDR3 extends over 19 amino acids. The junction had 17 bases not matched to a gene; V was cut back by 5 bases and J by 2 bases. Written as DNA, the CDR3 is TGTGCCAGCAGCCCCCCCCCAAGAGTTCTAGCGGGGCTCACAGATACGCAGTATTTT. This gives the protein CASSPPPRVLAGLTDTQYF.

This chain joins TRBV28 and TRBJ1-3, with no clear D. Germline CDR1 MDHEN, CDR2 SYDVKM. Trimming took off 3 bases at V and 7 bases at J, with 13 bases between the two ends. The CDR3 has 14 residues. The DNA of the CDR3 is TGTGCCAGCAGTTTGAGGCAGATTGGGAACACCATATATTTT. Translated, it gives CASSLRQIGNTIYF.